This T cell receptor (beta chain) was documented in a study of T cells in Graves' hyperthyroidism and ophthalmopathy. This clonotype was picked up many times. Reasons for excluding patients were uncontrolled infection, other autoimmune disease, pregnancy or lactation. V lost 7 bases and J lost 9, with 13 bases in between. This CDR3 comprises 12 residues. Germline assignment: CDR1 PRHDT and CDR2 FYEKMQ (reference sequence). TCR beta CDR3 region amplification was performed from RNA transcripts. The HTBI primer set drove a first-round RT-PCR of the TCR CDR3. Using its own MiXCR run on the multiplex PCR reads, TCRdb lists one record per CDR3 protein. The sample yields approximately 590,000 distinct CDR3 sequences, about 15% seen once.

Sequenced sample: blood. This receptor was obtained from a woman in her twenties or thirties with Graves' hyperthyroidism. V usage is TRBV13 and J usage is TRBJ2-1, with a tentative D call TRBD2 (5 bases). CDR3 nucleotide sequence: TGTGCCAGCACCCAGAGGGTTGGTGAGCAGTTCTTC. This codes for CASTQRVGEQFF. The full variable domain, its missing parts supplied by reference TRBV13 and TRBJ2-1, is AAGVIQSPRHLIKEKRETATLKCYPIPRHDTVYWYQQGPGQDPQFLISFYEKMQSDKGSIPDRFSAQQFSDYHSELNMSSLELGDSALYFCASTQRVGEQFFGPGTRLTVL.